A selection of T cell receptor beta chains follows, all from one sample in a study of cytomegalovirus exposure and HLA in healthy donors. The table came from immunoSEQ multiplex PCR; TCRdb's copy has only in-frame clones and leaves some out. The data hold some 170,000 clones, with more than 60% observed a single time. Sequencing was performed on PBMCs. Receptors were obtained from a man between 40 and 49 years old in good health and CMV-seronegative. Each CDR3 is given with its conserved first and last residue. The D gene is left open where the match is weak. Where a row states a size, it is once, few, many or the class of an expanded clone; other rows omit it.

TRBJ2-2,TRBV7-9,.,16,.,CASSGGGNSNTGELFF,TGTGCCAGCAGCGGAGGCGGGAACTCGAACACCGGGGAGCTGTTTTTT
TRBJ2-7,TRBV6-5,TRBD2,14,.,CASRRTSGAYEQYF,TGTGCCAGCAGGCGGACTAGCGGGGCCTACGAGCAGTACTTC
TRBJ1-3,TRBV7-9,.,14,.,CASSLTGSGNTIYF,TGTGCCAGCAGCTTAACCGGGTCTGGAAACACCATATATTTT
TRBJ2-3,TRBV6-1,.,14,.,CASSDSPGSDTQYF,TGTGCCAGCAGTGACTCCCCCGGTTCAGATACGCAGTATTTT
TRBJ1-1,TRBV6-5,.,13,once,CASSVAGSTEAFF,TGTGCCAGCAGTGTGGCTGGGAGCACTGAAGCTTTCTTT
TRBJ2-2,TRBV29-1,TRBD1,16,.,CSVVDRGAANTGELFF,TGCAGCGTTGTGGACAGGGGTGCCGCGAACACCGGGGAGCTGTTTTTT
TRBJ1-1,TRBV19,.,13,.,CASSRALNTEAFF,TGTGCCAGTAGTCGAGCTCTGAACACTGAAGCTTTCTTT
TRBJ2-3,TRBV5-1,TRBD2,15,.,CASSLRGIGTDTQYF,TGCGCCAGCAGCCTGCGGGGGATAGGCACAGATACGCAGTATTTT
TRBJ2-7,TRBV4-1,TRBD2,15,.,CASSQERREGYEQYF,TGCGCCAGCAGCCAAGAAAGGAGGGAGGGCTACGAGCAGTACTTC
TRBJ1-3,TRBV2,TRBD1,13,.,CASRRDRENTIYF,TGTGCCAGCAGAAGGGACAGGGAAAACACCATATATTTT
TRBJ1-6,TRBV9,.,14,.,CASSVGQINSPLHF,TGTGCCAGCAGCGTAGGGCAGATTAATTCACCCCTCCACTTT
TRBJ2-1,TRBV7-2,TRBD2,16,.,CASSLLQSSGGSEQFF,TGTGCCAGCAGCTTACTTCAGTCTAGCGGGGGCTCTGAGCAGTTCTTC
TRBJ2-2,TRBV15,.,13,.,CATSRALTGELFF,TGTGCCACCAGCAGGGCCCTCACCGGGGAGCTGTTTTTT
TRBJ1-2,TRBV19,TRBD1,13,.,CASSNGQGRGYTF,TGTGCCAGTAGTAACGGACAGGGAAGGGGCTACACCTTC
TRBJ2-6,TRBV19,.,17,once,CASSHTRGLSGANVLTF,TGTGCCAGTAGTCACACAAGAGGGCTAAGTGGGGCCAACGTCCTGACTTTC
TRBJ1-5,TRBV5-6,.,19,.,CASSLSPGTTSGGNQPQHF,TGTGCCAGCAGCTTGTCACCCGGGACTACTTCTGGAGGGAATCAGCCCCAGCATTTT
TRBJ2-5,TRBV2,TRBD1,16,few,CASRSIRQGPQETQYF,TGTGCCAGCCGTTCTATTCGACAGGGCCCTCAAGAGACCCAGTACTTC
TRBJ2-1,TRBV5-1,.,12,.,CASSSQGNEQFF,TGCGCCAGCAGCTCTCAGGGGAATGAGCAGTTCTTC
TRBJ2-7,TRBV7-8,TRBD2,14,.,CASSLPGLAYEQYF,TGTGCCAGCAGCTTACCGGGACTAGCCTACGAGCAGTACTTC
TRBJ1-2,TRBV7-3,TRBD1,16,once,CASSTGPGQGRRGYTF,TGTGCCAGCAGCACTGGACCGGGACAGGGCCGTCGTGGCTACACCTTC
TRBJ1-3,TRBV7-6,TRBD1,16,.,CASSLVVTGSGNTIYF,TGTGCCAGCAGCTTAGTGGTGACAGGGAGTGGAAACACCATATATTTT
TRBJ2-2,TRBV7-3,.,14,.,CASSLTSFTGELFF,TGTGCCAGCAGCTTAACCTCGTTCACCGGGGAGCTGTTTTTT
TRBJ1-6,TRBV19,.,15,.,CASRPAGSYNSPLHF,TGTGCCAGCCGCCCAGCGGGATCCTATAATTCACCCCTCCACTTT
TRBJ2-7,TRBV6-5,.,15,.,CASSPAPGGSYEQYF,TGTGCCAGCAGTCCTGCCCCCGGGGGAAGCTACGAGCAGTACTTC
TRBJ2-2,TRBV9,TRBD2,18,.,CASSRTSGGSIDTGELFF,TGTGCCAGCAGCCGGACTAGCGGGGGGAGTATTGACACCGGGGAGCTGTTTTTT
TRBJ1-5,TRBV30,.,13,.,CAWSPFGDQPQHF,TGTGCCTGGAGTCCATTCGGGGATCAGCCCCAGCATTTT
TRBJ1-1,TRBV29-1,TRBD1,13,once,CSVEPGQDTEAFF,TGCAGCGTTGAACCGGGACAGGACACTGAAGCTTTCTTT
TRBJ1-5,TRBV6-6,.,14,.,CASSPGTQNQPQHF,TGTGCCAGCAGCCCCGGGACACAAAATCAGCCCCAGCATTTT
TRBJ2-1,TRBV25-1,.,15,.,CASSGRGGPYNEQFF,TGTGCCAGCAGTGGTAGGGGGGGCCCTTACAATGAGCAGTTCTTC
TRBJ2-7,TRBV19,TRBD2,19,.,CASSTSGTSGRFQSYEQYF,TGTGCCAGTAGTACATCCGGGACTAGCGGCCGGTTTCAATCCTACGAGCAGTACTTC
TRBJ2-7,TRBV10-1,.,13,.,CASSGPGGHEQYF,TGCGCCAGCAGTGGGCCAGGGGGGCACGAGCAGTACTTC
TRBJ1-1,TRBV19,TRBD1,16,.,CASSNTGTGKVNEAFF,TGTGCCAGTAGTAATACCGGGACAGGGAAGGTGAATGAAGCTTTCTTT
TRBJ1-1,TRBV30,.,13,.,CAWRSWGRTEAFF,TGTGCCTGGAGGTCGTGGGGGCGAACTGAAGCTTTCTTT
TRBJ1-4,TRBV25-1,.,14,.,CASSPPDSNEKLFF,TGTGCCAGCTCCCCCCCGGACAGTAATGAAAAACTGTTTTTT
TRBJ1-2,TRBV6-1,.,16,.,CASSEAGSGIIGGYTF,TGTGCCAGCAGTGAAGCGGGGTCAGGGATTATCGGTGGCTACACCTTC
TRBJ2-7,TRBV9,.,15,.,CASSPGGTVAYEQYF,TGTGCCAGCAGCCCAGGGGGGACTGTGGCCTACGAGCAGTACTTC
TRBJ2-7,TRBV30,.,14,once,CAWSAVLGDYEQYF,TGTGCCTGGAGTGCCGTTCTAGGAGATTACGAGCAGTACTTC
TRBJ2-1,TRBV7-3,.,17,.,CASSLNPQGLTYNEQFF,TGTGCCAGCAGCTTAAATCCTCAGGGGCTAACCTACAATGAGCAGTTCTTC
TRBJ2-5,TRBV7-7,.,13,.,CASSLAQAETQYF,TGTGCTAGCAGCTTAGCACAGGCAGAGACCCAGTACTTC
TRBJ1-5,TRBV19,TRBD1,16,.,CASSMGGQWSNQPQHF,TGTGCCAGTAGTATGGGGGGACAGTGGAGCAATCAGCCCCAGCATTTT
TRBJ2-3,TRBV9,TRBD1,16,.,CASSIGPGQGLDTQYF,TGTGCCAGCAGCATCGGTCCGGGACAGGGCCTAGATACGCAGTATTTT